The 19 T cell receptor beta chains reported below all come from one sample, sequenced in a study of follicular helper T cells after annual influenza vaccination. Measured with immunoSEQ multiplex PCR; TCRdb has only the in-frame clones, and not every one. Here the sample spans approximately 10,000 clones, 80% to 85% being singletons. Indicated time point: 2013-2014 season, 7 days after vaccination. Sequencing used CXCR5- memory CD4+ T cells sorted from blood, obtained 7 days after influenza vaccination. These receptors all come from an adult who received the influenza vaccine.

The genes are TRBV2 and TRBJ2-5; no reliable D call. The germline V gene encodes CDR1 SNHLY and CDR2 FYNNEI. The V end lost 6 bases, the J end lost 5 bases, and 10 bases lay between the germline ends. The CDR3 totals 12 residues. CDR3: CASRPFRETQYF. The CDR3 DNA reads TGTGCCAGCAGGCCATTTAGGGAGACCCAGTACTTC.

The chain carries TRBV19 and TRBJ2-3; 10 positions agree with TRBD1. The germline gives CDR1 LNHDA, CDR2 SQIVND (reference sequence). V lost 3 bases, J lost 4 bases, and 10 bases stayed unmatched. The length of the CDR3 is 17 residues. Here the CDR3 reads CASSIDEGTGVPDTQYF. The CDR3 region has the DNA TGTGCCAGTAGTATTGACGAAGGGACAGGGGTACCAGATACGCAGTATTTT.

V and J are TRBV19 and TRBJ2-5; TRBD2 aligns across 8 bases. CDR1 and CDR2 from the germline V gene are LNHDA and SQIVND (reference sequence). The CDR3 loop spans 15 amino acids. Germline trimming cut 5 bases from V and 1 base from J; bases unmatched to any gene: 6. The CDR3 region is CASSVPGGVQETQYF. The CDR3, as DNA: TGTGCCAGTAGTGTTCCGGGGGGGGTCCAAGAGACCCAGTACTTC.

The V call is TRBV30, the J call TRBJ1-5; D call uncertain. This CDR3 is built from 13 residues. V lost 1 base, J lost 0 bases, and 4 bases lay in between. Germline CDR1 and CDR2: GTSNPN and SVGIG (reference sequence). The CDR3 DNA reads as TGTGCCTGGAGTGGTAATAGCAATCAGCCCCAGCATTTT. Its translation: CAWSGNSNQPQHF.

The J gene is TRBJ2-7, the V gene TRBV11-2, with a weak D call TRBD1 (6 bases). The CDR3 has 15 amino acids. The germline V and J ends were trimmed by 3 bases and 2 bases, with 14 bases remaining between them. Germline V lookup: CDR1 SGHAT, CDR2 FQNNGV. As DNA, the CDR3 is TGTGCCAGCAGCTTTGGACAGTTCCCCACCTACGAGCAGTACTTC. It encodes CASSFGQFPTYEQYF.

The count of this clone is one. This chain uses TRBV6-9 with TRBJ1-5, with 12 bases identical to TRBD1. After removal of 3 bases from V and 6 bases from J, the junction contained 3 bases not matched to a gene. This CDR3 is built from 15 residues. CDR1 is MNHGY and CDR2 is SVAAGI in the germline V gene. In DNA form, the CDR3 reads TGTGCCAGCAGTTACGGGACAGGGGGCCGTCAGCCCCAGCATTTT. Protein sequence: CASSYGTGGRQPQHF.

The chain has TRBV5-1 and TRBJ1-1; D might be TRBD1 (5 bases). Trimming removed 7 bases at V and 4 bases at J, with 23 bases between. The CDR3 contains 16 residues. The germline V gene has CDR1 SGHRS and CDR2 YFSETQ. Here the CDR3 reads CASADTGFIGTTEAFF. The CDR3 DNA is TGCGCCAGCGCCGACACAGGTTTTATAGGGACCACTGAAGCTTTCTTT.

The chain uses TRBV5-1 and TRBJ2-5; 9 nucleotides agree with TRBD2. Unmatched junction bases numbered 8, after V lost 4 bases and J lost 4 bases. CDR3 length: 15 amino acids. Germline V gene lookup returns CDR1 SGHRS and CDR2 YFSETQ. CDR3 loop: CASSEAGGAVETQYF. The CDR3 DNA reads TGCGCCAGCAGCGAAGCGGGGGGCGCGGTAGAGACCCAGTACTTC.

The genes are TRBV7-9 and TRBJ2-7; tentatively, D is TRBD1 or TRBD2 (5 bases each). The CDR3 runs to 14 residues. V dropped 4 bases and J dropped 4 bases, with 14 bases sitting between them. The germline gives CDR1 SEHNR, CDR2 FQNEAQ (reference sequence). In nucleotides, the CDR3 is TGTGCCAGCAGCTCGTTCGGGGCGGAATACGAGCAGTACTTC. Encoded protein: CASSSFGAEYEQYF.

The DNA of the CDR3 is TGTGCCAGCAGTCTCCGGACAGAGACCCAGTACTTC. Amino acids: CASSLRTETQYF. This chain joins TRBV28 and TRBJ2-5; no firm D call. The length of the CDR3 is 12 residues. The V end lost 5 bases, the J end lost 4 bases, and 8 bases lay between the germline ends. Germline V gene lookup returns CDR1 MDHEN and CDR2 SYDVKM.

The V call is TRBV6-6, the J call TRBJ1-5; possibly TRBD1 for D (5 bases). Germline lookup yields CDR1 MNHNY and CDR2 SVGAGI (reference sequence). This CDR3 is built from 13 residues. V dropped 7 bases and J dropped 1 base, with 8 bases sitting between them. CDR3 coding DNA: TGTGCCAGCACCAGGGACAGCAATCAGCCCCAGCATTTT. It specifies CASTRDSNQPQHF.

Here the CDR3 reads CASSPDRAYGYTF. The CDR3 DNA sequence: TGTGCCAGCTCACCAGACAGGGCGTATGGCTACACCTTC. V gene TRBV18 combines with J gene TRBJ1-2; 7 bases are a match to TRBD1. With 2 bases clipped from V and 5 bases from J, the junction kept 2 bases outside the gene matches. Germline CDR1 KGHSH, CDR2 LQKENI. This CDR3 region has 13 residues.

V usage is TRBV6-6 and J usage is TRBJ1-2, with D hard to call. CDR1 is MNHNY, CDR2 SVGAGI, per germline (reference sequence). This CDR3 has 12 residues. V lost 2 bases to trimming and J lost 2 bases, with 3 bases between them. The CDR3 loop is CASSYENYGYTF. The CDR3 DNA is TGTGCCAGCAGTTACGAGAACTATGGCTACACCTTC.

The rearrangement joins TRBV18 to TRBJ2-7; maybe TRBD1 (6 bases). Germline CDR1 and CDR2: KGHSH and LQKENI. V lost 3 bases to trimming and J lost 3 bases, with 15 bases between them. The CDR3 has 15 residues. This CDR3 reads CASSPSQGLSYEQYF. CDR3 in DNA: TGTGCCAGCTCACCCTCGCAGGGGTTGAGCTACGAGCAGTACTTC.

The chain employs TRBV29-1 and TRBJ2-7, with a weak D call TRBD2 (7 bases). Trimming left V 0 bases short and J 7 bases short, with 22 bases between. The germline V gene encodes CDR1 SQVTM and CDR2 ANQGSEA. This CDR3 has 16 amino acids. CDR3 bases: TGCAGCGTTGAAGAGACCCGAGGAGGCAGGGGAGGGGAGCAGTACTTC. Its protein is CSVEETRGGRGGEQYF.

The rearrangement uses TRBV10-2 and TRBJ2-5, with D perhaps given as TRBD1 or TRBD2 (6 bases each). V lost 2 bases to trimming and J lost 4 bases, with 11 bases between them. Germline V gene sequence: CDR1 WSHSY, CDR2 SAAADI. The CDR3 length is 14 residues. CDR3 loop: CASSEGGQRETQYF. The CDR3 DNA follows: TGCGCCAGCAGTGAGGGGGGGCAGAGAGAGACCCAGTACTTC.

This rearrangement joins TRBV4-3 to TRBJ2-2; D not certain. V was pared by 5 bases and J by 1 base, with 11 bases between. In germline, CDR1 is LGHNA, CDR2 YSLEER. The CDR3 extends over 15 amino acids. The CDR3 protein is CASSYLDGNTGELFF. The CDR3 DNA sequence: TGCGCCAGCAGCTATTTGGACGGGAACACCGGGGAGCTGTTTTTT.

The chain recombines TRBV7-2 with TRBJ2-3; D is uncertain. CDR3 length equals 12 residues. Germline V gene lookup returns CDR1 SGHTA and CDR2 FQGNSA. Trimming shortened V by 3 bases and J by 6 bases, and 7 bases separated the two germline ends. The CDR3 region is CASSFLRDTQYF. CDR3 DNA: TGTGCCAGCAGCTTCTTACGGGATACGCAGTATTTT.

This rearrangement joins TRBV2 to TRBJ2-7; D remains unclear. Trimming left V 4 bases short and J 1 base short, with 11 bases between. Per the germline V gene, CDR1 is SNHLY and CDR2 is FYNNEI. The CDR3 consists of 14 residues. The CDR3 spells CASSVPVGSYEQYF. DNA of the CDR3: TGTGCCAGCAGTGTTCCGGTAGGGTCCTACGAGCAGTACTTC.